These 25 T cell receptor beta chains came from one sample sequenced in a study of CD8+CD57+ T cells in acquired aplastic anemia. CDR3 and TCR beta VDJ profiling relied on a genomic DNA template. TCRdb redid the calling of the reads with MiXCR, one entry per CDR3 protein. Of about 160,000 distinct CDR3 sequences listed, 70% to 80% are singletons. Patients picked for sequencing had shown CD8+CD57+ cell expansion detected by flow cytometry. The sample was sorted CD4+, CD8+, or CD8+CD57+ T cells (not recorded which) from PBMCs. These receptors originate from a human donor with aplastic anemia.

This clonotype was seen once. The chain carries TRBV11-1 and TRBJ2-5; D possibly uses TRBD1 or TRBD2 (6 bases each). Trimming pared 2 bases from V and 5 bases from J, leaving 21 bases between. CDR1 is SGHAT, CDR2 FQDESV, per germline (reference sequence). This CDR3 is 17 amino acids long. The CDR3 spells CASSLNGPAGGRETQYF. CDR3 bases: TGTGCCAGCAGCTTAAACGGGCCGGCCGGGGGCAGGGAGACCCAGTACTTC.

The J gene is TRBJ2-2, the V gene TRBV10-3, with TRBD2 matching over 10 bases. Germline CDR1 and CDR2: ENHRY and SYGVKD. The junction had 4 bases not matched to a gene; V was cut back by 6 bases and J by 0 bases. The CDR3 contains 16 residues. The CDR3 sequence is CAISGLADPNTGELFF. DNA of the CDR3: TGTGCCATCAGCGGACTAGCGGACCCGAACACCGGGGAGCTGTTTTTT.

About this clonotype: The junction shows a germline mismatch at one end, possibly a read error. The chain links TRBV7-7 to TRBJ2-5, with 7 positions matching TRBD2. Germline V gives CDR1 SSHAT, CDR2 FNYEAQ (reference sequence). The CDR3 has 17 residues. CDR3 coding DNA: TGTGCTAGCAGCTTAGCGTCGGCTAGCGGACACCAAGAGACCCAGTACTTC. This encodes CASSLASASGHQETQYF.

The sample holds one count of this clonotype. The V and J genes are TRBV5-1 and TRBJ2-1; 10 bases fit TRBD2. Germline lookup yields CDR1 SGHRS and CDR2 YFSETQ. The CDR3 runs to 15 residues. J lost 6 bases, V lost 4 bases, and 7 bases had no gene match. The CDR3 spells CASSESGRALNEQFF. The CDR3 nucleotides read TGCGCCAGCAGCGAAAGCGGGAGGGCCCTCAATGAGCAGTTCTTC.

This clonotype was seen a handful of times. The chain has TRBV20-1 and TRBJ2-7, with D unclear. The V and J ends lost 1 base and 3 bases respectively, with 7 bases between them. Germline lookup yields CDR1 DFQATT and CDR2 SNEGSKA (reference sequence). The CDR3 spans 12 residues. CDR3 region: CSARGPNYEQYF. In DNA, the CDR3 is TGCAGTGCTAGAGGACCCAACTACGAGCAGTACTTC.

The gene calls are TRBV2 and TRBJ1-2; D is unclear. This CDR3 region has 13 residues. V shed 3 bases and J shed 4 bases, with 9 bases lying between them. Germline V CDR1 and CDR2: SNHLY, FYNNEI. CDR3 DNA: TGTGCCAGCAGTGATCGAGGGCGCTATGGCTACACCTTC. Translating gives CASSDRGRYGYTF.

The gene calls are TRBV19 and TRBJ2-5; TRBD1 or TRBD2 may be the D gene (5 bases each). This CDR3 region has 14 residues. The germline V gene has CDR1 LNHDA and CDR2 SQIVND (reference sequence). V gave up 10 bases and J gave up 4 bases, with 19 bases separating them. DNA of the CDR3: TGTGCCACCGGGTCGTTCTCAGGGAGAGAGACCCAGTACTTC. Protein sequence: CATGSFSGRETQYF.

The V call is TRBV20-1, the J call TRBJ2-5; the D gene is possibly TRBD1 (7 bases). Per germline, CDR1 DFQATT and CDR2 SNEGSKA (reference sequence). There are 15 residues in the CDR3. V gave up 5 bases and J gave up 9 bases, with 25 bases separating them. The CDR3 region has the DNA TGCAGTGCTCCCCGACAGGGAGGTGGCTCTCAGCCCCAGTACTTC. Translated, it gives CSAPRQGGGSQPQYF.

This clonotype was seen more than once but under ten times. V and J are TRBV19 and TRBJ2-7; 8 positions agree with TRBD1. The CDR3 contains 15 residues. CDR1 is LNHDA, CDR2 SQIVND, per germline (reference sequence). J was trimmed by 5 bases and V by 5 bases; bases with no gene match: 11. CDR3 nucleotides: TGTGCCAGTAGTCCACGGACAGGGATATCCCACGAGCAGTACTTC. Its protein is CASSPRTGISHEQYF.

This sequence joins TRBV7-9 and TRBJ1-1; D remains ambiguous. Per germline, CDR1 SEHNR and CDR2 FQNEAQ (reference sequence). The CDR3 is 9 residues long. Trimming took off 5 bases at V and 10 bases at J, with 5 bases between the two ends. The CDR3 sequence is CASSETAFF. CDR3 nucleotides: TGTGCCAGCAGCGAGACAGCTTTCTTT.

V and J are TRBV7-9 and TRBJ2-1, with D unclear. Germline lookup yields CDR1 SEHNR and CDR2 FQNEAQ (reference sequence). The CDR3 consists of 12 residues. Trimming pared 1 base from V and 10 bases from J, leaving 8 bases between. CDR3 protein: CASSLERIEQFF. The DNA of the CDR3 is TGTGCCAGCAGCTTAGAACGGATCGAGCAGTTCTTC.

In its sample, this clonotype was seen a few times. This rearrangement joins TRBV7-3 to TRBJ2-5; D ambiguous. V was shortened by 5 bases and J by 2 bases, with 9 bases between the two germline ends. CDR1 is SGHTA, CDR2 FQGTGA, per germline. The CDR3 spans 13 residues. The CDR3 sequence: CASSQVAQETQYF. CDR3 DNA sequence: TGTGCCAGCAGCCAAGTGGCACAAGAGACCCAGTACTTC.

The chain links TRBV7-9 to TRBJ2-7, with 9 bases fitting TRBD1. CDR3 length equals 14 residues. Germline loops: CDR1 SEHNR, CDR2 FQNEAQ (reference sequence). J was trimmed by 5 bases and V by 2 bases; bases with no gene match: 4. The CDR3 region is CASSLTGQGHEQYF. The CDR3 bases are TGTGCCAGCAGCTTAACTGGACAGGGGCACGAGCAGTACTTC. The variable domain in full, with the rest retrieved from reference TRBV7-9 and TRBJ2-7, is DTGVSQNPRHKITKRGQNVTFRCDPISEHNRLYWYRQTLGQGPEFLTYFQNEAQLEKSRLLSDRFSAERPKGSFSTLEIQRTEQGDSAMYLCASSLTGQGHEQYFGPGTRLTVT.

The chain carries TRBV7-9 and TRBJ1-2; TRBD1 agrees at 10 bases. V lost 5 bases and J lost 8; bases outside the gene matches: 5. Germline assignment: CDR1 SEHNR and CDR2 FQNEAQ (reference sequence). CDR3 length equals 13 residues. The CDR3: CASSPTGGWGYTF. CDR3 DNA sequence: TGTGCCAGCAGCCCGACAGGGGGCTGGGGCTACACCTTC.

This clonotype came up once. V is TRBV12-3 or TRBV12-4 and J is TRBJ1-6; the D gene is possibly TRBD1 (5 bases). Deletions cut 3 bases from V and 15 bases from J, with 15 bases between. This CDR3 has 13 amino acids. The CDR3 protein is CASSFEPGRGLHF. The CDR3 region has the DNA TGTGCCAGCAGTTTTGAGCCCGGGAGGGGCCTCCACTTT.

In this sample, this clonotype turned up a few times. This chain links TRBV7-9 with TRBJ2-1, with 11 bases lining up with TRBD2. The CDR3 runs 15 residues. Germline CDR1 SEHNR, CDR2 FQNEAQ (reference sequence). With 4 bases clipped from V and 9 bases from J, the junction kept 8 bases outside the gene matches. The CDR3 sequence is CASSSTSGVSGEQFF. The CDR3 DNA sequence: TGTGCCAGCAGCTCGACTAGCGGGGTCTCGGGTGAGCAGTTCTTC. Full variable domain (outside the CDR3, taken from reference TRBV7-9 and TRBJ2-1): DTGVSQNPRHKITKRGQNVTFRCDPISEHNRLYWYRQTLGQGPEFLTYFQNEAQLEKSRLLSDRFSAERPKGSFSTLEIQRTEQGDSAMYLCASSSTSGVSGEQFFGPGTRLTVL.

The rearrangement uses TRBV9 and TRBJ2-5; TRBD2 aligns across 7 bases. This CDR3 spans 15 amino acids. The germline gives CDR1 SGDLS, CDR2 YYNGEE. Unmatched junction bases numbered 7, after V lost 0 bases and J lost 5 bases. CDR3 in amino acids: CASSVDENGGETQYF. In nucleotides, the CDR3 is TGTGCCAGCAGCGTAGACGAAAACGGGGGGGAGACCCAGTACTTC.

The chain has TRBV19 and TRBJ2-1; D remains ambiguous. The CDR3 consists of 13 residues. In germline, CDR1 is LNHDA, CDR2 SQIVND (reference sequence). V was cut by 3 bases and J by 8 bases, with 11 bases left in between. CDR3 region: CASSIEGVDEQFF. CDR3 nucleotide sequence: TGTGCCAGTAGTATTGAAGGAGTCGATGAGCAGTTCTTC.

This clonotype has just one count. This chain joins TRBV12-5 and TRBJ2-5; D possibly matches TRBD1 or TRBD2 (6 bases each). Germline V gene data show CDR1 as LGHNT and CDR2 as FRNRAP. The CDR3 length is 16 residues. V was trimmed by 0 bases and J by 5 bases, leaving 16 bases between them. In DNA, the CDR3 is TGTGCTAGTGGTTTGGTACGGCGGGACATGGGCGAGACCCAGTACTTC. Translated, it gives CASGLVRRDMGETQYF. The full variable domain, rest sourced from reference TRBV12-5 and TRBJ2-5, is DARVTQTPRHKVTEMGQEVTMRCQPILGHNTVFWYRQTMMQGLELLAYFRNRAPLDDSGMPKDRFSAEMPDATLATLKIQPSEPRDSAVYFCASGLVRRDMGETQYFGPGTRLLVL.

J is TRBJ1-5 and V is TRBV12-3 or TRBV12-4, with 10 bases that match TRBD1. After removal of 6 bases from V and 6 bases from J, the junction contained 5 bases not matched to a gene. The CDR3 is 14 amino acids. The DNA of the CDR3 is TGTGCCAGCAGCCCTGGACAGGGGGGTCAGCCCCAGCATTTT. Translation: CASSPGQGGQPQHF.

The chain joins TRBV7-8 to TRBJ2-1; D is perhaps TRBD2 (6 bases). The DNA end lines up better with TRBJ2-5; the J call may be wrong. The CDR3 is 12 amino acids. In germline, CDR1 is SGHVS, CDR2 FQNEAQ. CDR3 DNA sequence: TGTGCCAGCGGGGGGATCCAAGAGACCCAGTACTTC. Translation: CASGGIQETQYF.

CDR3 DNA: TGTGCCAGCAGTGAAGTCTTCCGCACAGATACGCAGTATTTT. Its translation is CASSEVFRTDTQYF. V usage is TRBV2 and J usage is TRBJ2-3, with D unresolved. Trimming pared 1 base from V and 1 base from J, leaving 6 bases between. Looked up from germline, CDR1 is SNHLY and CDR2 is FYNNEI. This CDR3 is built from 14 residues.

The chain couples TRBV20-1 to TRBJ1-6; 9 nucleotides match TRBD1. The ends lost 3 bases at V and 7 bases at J; junction bases unmatched: 13. The V gene's germline CDR1 is DFQATT and CDR2 SNEGSKA (reference sequence). The CDR3 has 17 amino acids. CDR3 DNA: TGCAGTGCTAGCCGGGGTGACAGGGGGGACCGAAATTCACCCCTCCACTTT. It codes for CSASRGDRGDRNSPLHF.

V usage is TRBV19 and J usage is TRBJ2-2; TRBD2 aligns across 7 bases. Germline trimming cut 1 base from V and 5 bases from J; bases unmatched to any gene: 1. Germline CDR1 is LNHDA and CDR2 is SQIVND (reference sequence). The CDR3 consists of 14 residues. CDR3 in amino acids: CASSIAGGTGELFF. The CDR3 DNA sequence: TGTGCCAGTAGTATAGCGGGAGGTACCGGGGAGCTGTTTTTT.

The chain carries TRBV5-1 and TRBJ1-1; maybe TRBD1 (5 bases). CDR1 is SGHRS and CDR2 is YFSETQ in the germline V gene. The CDR3 covers 14 residues. The ends were cut back, 1 base at V and 1 base at J, with 8 bases in the middle. CDR3 coding DNA: TGCGCCAGCAGCTTGTCAGGGCAGAACACTGAAGCTTTCTTT. It translates to CASSLSGQNTEAFF.